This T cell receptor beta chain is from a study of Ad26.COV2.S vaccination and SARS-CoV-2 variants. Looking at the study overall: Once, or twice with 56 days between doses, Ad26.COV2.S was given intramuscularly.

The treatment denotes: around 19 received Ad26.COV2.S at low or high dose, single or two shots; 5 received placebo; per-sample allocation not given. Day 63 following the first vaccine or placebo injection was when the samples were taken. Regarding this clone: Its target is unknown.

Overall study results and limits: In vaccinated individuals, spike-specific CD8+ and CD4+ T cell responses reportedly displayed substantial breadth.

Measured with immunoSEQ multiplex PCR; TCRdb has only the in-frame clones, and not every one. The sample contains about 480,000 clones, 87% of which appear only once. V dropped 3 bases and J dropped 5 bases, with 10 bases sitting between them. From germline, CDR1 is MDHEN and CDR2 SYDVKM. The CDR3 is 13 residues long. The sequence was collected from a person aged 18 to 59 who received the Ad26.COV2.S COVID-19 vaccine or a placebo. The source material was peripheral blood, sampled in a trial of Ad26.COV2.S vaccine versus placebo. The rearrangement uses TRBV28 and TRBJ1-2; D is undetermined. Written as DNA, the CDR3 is TGTGCCAGCAGTTTGGCGGGTCAGTATGGCTACACCTTC. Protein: CASSLAGQYGYTF.